One sample yielded the 10 T cell receptor beta chains listed below, sequenced in a study of naive and memory T cell subsets. Overall study findings and caveats: Naive repertoires, especially CD8, held a few larger clonotypes, possibly memory cells re-expressing CD45RA.

No antigen has been assigned to these receptors. Two oligonucleotides, mixed equimolar, formed the beta constant-region primer covering TRBC1 and TRBC2. Four rounds of PCR amplified the ligated cDNA using nested alpha and beta constant-region primers plus SP2. TCRdb itself ran the UMI-ligation and nested PCR reads through MiXCR, one entry per CDR3 protein. The table has 99,000 or so distinct CDR3 sequences, about 15% seen once. The sequenced sample consisted of naive CD8+ T cells from blood. The receptors stem from a human donor in good health.

This clonotype occurred a few times. The chain carries TRBV6-5 and TRBJ2-5, with 7 bases that match TRBD2. The germline gives CDR1 MNHEY, CDR2 SVGAGI. The ends lost 6 bases at V and 2 bases at J; junction bases unmatched: 9. The CDR3 totals 15 residues. CDR3 in amino acids: CASSYGRGSQETQYF. DNA of the CDR3: TGTGCCAGCAGCTACGGGCGGGGGAGTCAAGAGACCCAGTACTTC.

The table lists this clonotype with many counts. The chain joins TRBV7-3 to TRBJ1-2; 8 nucleotides line up with TRBD1. CDR3 length equals 13 residues. Germline CDR1 reads SGHTA; CDR2 reads FQGTGA. The trim removed 5 bases at V and 7 bases at J, leaving 6 bases unmatched. CDR3 DNA sequence: TGTGCCAGCAGCACATCGGACAGGGCTGGCTACACCTTC. As protein: CASSTSDRAGYTF. Complete variable domain (other parts from reference TRBV7-3 and TRBJ1-2): GAGVSQTPSNKVTEKGKYVELRCDPISGHTALYWYRQSLGQGPEFLIYFQGTGAADDSGLPNDRFFAVRPEGSVSTLKIQRTERGDSAVYLCASSTSDRAGYTFGSGTRLTVV.

This chain uses TRBV19 with TRBJ2-1, with 11 positions matching TRBD2. After removal of 9 bases from V and 9 bases from J, the junction contained 10 bases not matched to a gene. Germline V gives CDR1 LNHDA, CDR2 SQIVND (reference sequence). This CDR3 spans 14 amino acids. The CDR3 DNA sequence: TGTGCCAGCCGACTCTCTAGCGGGGGGTCTGAGCAGTTCTTC. Translated: CASRLSSGGSEQFF.

This chain connects TRBV6-1 to TRBJ2-3; tentative D call: TRBD2 (6 bases). Trimming took off 7 bases at V and 4 bases at J, with 12 bases between the two ends. From germline, CDR1 is MNHNS and CDR2 SASEGT. The CDR3 totals 13 residues. The CDR3 loop reads CASIGDSSDTQYF. The CDR3 nucleotides read TGTGCCAGCATAGGGGACTCATCAGATACGCAGTATTTT.

This clonotype was counted many times. The gene calls are TRBV7-9 and TRBJ1-1; D is uncertain. CDR1 and CDR2 (germline): SEHNR, FQNEAQ (reference sequence). This CDR3 has 11 residues. Trimming shortened V by 4 bases and J by 10 bases, and 10 bases separated the two germline ends. The CDR3 nucleotides are TGTGCCAGCAGCTATGAGTGGGGAGCTTTCTTT. Translation gives CASSYEWGAFF.

This clonotype turned up a few times. The chain carries TRBV6-1 and TRBJ1-1; the D is unclear. CDR1 and CDR2 from the germline V gene are MNHNS and SASEGT. This CDR3 has 13 amino acids. With 4 bases removed from V and 5 bases from J, the gap between germline ends came to 11 bases. CDR3 coding DNA: TGTGCCAGCAGTGTTGAATGGAGGACTGAAGCTTTCTTT. The encoded protein is CASSVEWRTEAFF.

This clonotype was seen a few times. The J gene is TRBJ1-5, the V gene TRBV12-3 or TRBV12-4; D is unclear. V was shortened by 5 bases and J by 6 bases, with 14 bases between the two germline ends. This CDR3 contains 14 residues. CDR3 sequence reads: CASSPGLGSQPQHF. CDR3 in DNA: TGTGCCAGCAGTCCAGGATTGGGAAGTCAGCCCCAGCATTTT.

The table lists this clonotype with many counts. J is TRBJ2-1 and V is TRBV7-9, with TRBD1 identical over 7 bases. Looked up from germline, CDR1 is SEHNR and CDR2 is FQNEAQ (reference sequence). The CDR3 has 15 residues. The V and J ends lost 3 bases and 5 bases, in that order; junction bases with no gene match: 7. This CDR3 reads CASSFGTGVNNEQFF. CDR3 DNA sequence: TGTGCCAGCAGCTTTGGTACAGGGGTAAACAATGAGCAGTTCTTC. The variable domain in full, completed from reference TRBV7-9 and TRBJ2-1, reads DTGVSQNPRHKITKRGQNVTFRCDPISEHNRLYWYRQTLGQGPEFLTYFQNEAQLEKSRLLSDRFSAERPKGSFSTLEIQRTEQGDSAMYLCASSFGTGVNNEQFFGPGTRLTVL.

This clonotype was found a few times. The chain has TRBV19 and TRBJ2-1; D is perhaps TRBD1 or TRBD2 (5 bases each). This CDR3 has 15 residues. CDR1 LNHDA and CDR2 SQIVND come from the germline V gene (reference sequence). V lost 1 base and J 3 bases, leaving 10 bases between the germline ends. The CDR3 DNA reads as TGTGCCAGTAGTATAGTTGGGACGGTCTACAATGAGCAGTTCTTC. Protein: CASSIVGTVYNEQFF.

The chain carries TRBV12-3 or TRBV12-4 and TRBJ2-5; possibly TRBD1 for D (6 bases). Trimming took 3 bases from V and 2 from J, leaving 22 bases between them. The CDR3 extends over 18 amino acids. In nucleotides, the CDR3 is TGTGCCAGCAGTTTGTGGGGTGGGGGCACACGCGGACAAGAGACCCAGTACTTC. It encodes CASSLWGGGTRGQETQYF.